One sample yielded the 17 T cell receptor beta chains listed below, sequenced in a study of T cell repertoires in cytomegalovirus infection. Their recognized antigens are unknown. One entry per CDR3 protein results from TCRdb running MiXCR on the reads. Among approximately 390,000 distinct CDR3 sequences listed, roughly 36% were seen once. The sample here was cultured PBMCs, taken from culture after CMV antigen stimulation. These receptor sequences come from a human donor in good health (CMV status not recorded). Some clones in this sample may be carry-over from other donors' samples.

This clonotype occurred a few times. This sequence joins TRBV7-2 and TRBJ1-2; 12 nucleotides agree with TRBD1. Germline V gene lookup returns CDR1 SGHTA and CDR2 FQGNSA. This CDR3 has 14 residues. Losses at the gene ends were 5 bases for V and 5 bases for J; bases not matched to a gene: 3. CDR3 amino acids: CASSPGQGAYGYTF. CDR3 in DNA: TGTGCCAGCAGCCCGGGACAGGGGGCATATGGCTACACCTTC.

This sequence joins TRBV6-6 and TRBJ2-1, with a possible D match to TRBD2 (6 bases). The length of the CDR3 is 15 residues. From germline, CDR1 is MNHNY and CDR2 SVGAGI (reference sequence). Trimming stripped 2 bases from V and 9 bases from J, with 17 bases between. The CDR3 reads CASSYRTGEGVEQFF. In DNA form, the CDR3 reads TGTGCCAGCAGTTACAGGACGGGAGAAGGGGTTGAGCAGTTCTTC.

This chain uses TRBV7-2 with TRBJ1-2, with 8 bases lining up with TRBD1. The CDR3 is 14 amino acids. After removal of 1 base from V and 7 bases from J, the junction contained 5 bases not matched to a gene. Germline V lookup: CDR1 SGHTA, CDR2 FQGNSA. The CDR3 region is CASSLVQGEGGYTF. Written as DNA, the CDR3 is TGTGCCAGCAGCTTAGTACAGGGGGAGGGTGGCTACACCTTC.

The genes are TRBV19 and TRBJ2-1, with D possibly matching TRBD2 (5 bases). The CDR3 contains 15 residues. Germline V gene data show CDR1 as LNHDA and CDR2 as SQIVND (reference sequence). V lost 3 bases and J 0 bases, leaving 9 bases between the germline ends. CDR3 protein: CASSMVGSSYNEQFF. As DNA, the CDR3 is TGTGCCAGTAGTATGGTTGGGAGCTCCTACAATGAGCAGTTCTTC.

This clonotype was counted between two and nine times. The chain couples TRBV7-2 to TRBJ2-5; the D is unclear. From germline, CDR1 is SGHTA and CDR2 FQGNSA. V lost 0 bases and J lost 6, with 5 bases in between. This CDR3 comprises 12 residues. The CDR3 bases are TGTGCCAGCAGCTTAGCGTTAAAGACCCAGTACTTC. This encodes CASSLALKTQYF.

Points on this clonotype: This may be a read error, as it is one base from a much larger clone. The rearrangement uses TRBV12-3 or TRBV12-4 and TRBJ1-5, with D unresolved. This CDR3 has 12 residues. With 4 bases removed from V and 6 bases from J, the gap between germline ends came to 7 bases. CDR3 protein: CASSSWGQPQHF. CDR3 sequence (DNA): TGTGCCAGCAGTTCATGGGGTCAGCCCCAGCATTTT.

The CDR3 protein is CASSYLRVAGPETQYF. The CDR3 DNA reads as TGTGCCAGCAGTTACCTCCGGGTAGCGGGACCGGAGACCCAGTACTTC. The chain uses TRBV6-8 and TRBJ2-5, with 8 bases matching TRBD2. Germline CDR1 reads MNHGY; CDR2 reads SAAAGT. The CDR3 covers 16 residues. J was trimmed by 5 bases and V by 2 bases; bases with no gene match: 10.

Turning to this clonotype: Possible read error: a much larger clone is one base away. The genes are TRBV12-3 or TRBV12-4 and TRBJ1-1; D remains ambiguous. CDR3 length: 13 amino acids. V lost 2 bases and J 1 base, leaving 5 bases between the germline ends. The CDR3 region is CASSLNANTEAFF. CDR3 sequence (DNA): TGTGCCAGCAGTTTAAATGCGAACACTGAAGCTTTCTTT.

This clonotype has a handful of counts. The chain carries TRBV28 and TRBJ2-7; TRBD1 might be the D (6 bases). Germline CDR1 MDHEN, CDR2 SYDVKM. CDR3 size: 13 residues. V was shortened by 2 bases and J by 3 bases, with 8 bases between the two germline ends. This chain's CDR3 is CASSLPGDYEQYF. In DNA, the CDR3 is TGTGCCAGCAGTTTACCAGGGGACTACGAGCAGTACTTC.

Only one count was recorded for this clonotype. The V and J genes are TRBV27 and TRBJ1-1; D not resolved. Trimming left V 6 bases short and J 4 bases short, with 12 bases between. The CDR3 consists of 13 residues. In germline, CDR1 is MNHEY, CDR2 SMNVEV (reference sequence). CDR3 DNA: TGTGCCAGCAGCCCCCGAGTGGCCACTGAAGCTTTCTTT. Translated: CASSPRVATEAFF.

V is TRBV6-6 and J is TRBJ2-1; no firm D call. V shed 7 bases and J shed 1 base, with 11 bases lying between them. Germline CDR1 is MNHNY and CDR2 is SVGAGI (reference sequence). The CDR3 covers 14 residues. The CDR3 coding sequence is TGTGCCAGCACCCTGGGCGGTTCCTACAATGAGCAGTTCTTC. This codes for CASTLGGSYNEQFF.

V and J are TRBV2 and TRBJ2-7; 7 bases match TRBD1. The CDR3 loop spans 15 amino acids. J lost 0 bases, V lost 6 bases, and 8 bases had no gene match. Looked up from germline, CDR1 is SNHLY and CDR2 is FYNNEI. CDR3 protein: CASRKSGTASYEQYF. CDR3 DNA: TGTGCCAGCAGAAAATCCGGGACAGCCTCCTACGAGCAGTACTTC.

This clonotype was recorded at least ten times. J is TRBJ2-1 and V is TRBV19; maybe TRBD2 (5 bases). V was pared by 3 bases and J by 8 bases, with 20 bases between. The CDR3 extends over 16 amino acids. The germline V gene encodes CDR1 LNHDA and CDR2 SQIVND (reference sequence). The CDR3 bases are TGTGCCAGTAGTATCACTAGAACTGCCGCTTACTATGAGCAGTTCTTC. Translating it yields CASSITRTAAYYEQFF. Combining the CDR3 with reference TRBV19 and TRBJ2-1 gives the whole variable domain DGGITQSPKYLFRKEGQNVTLSCEQNLNHDAMYWYRQDPGQGLRLIYYSQIVNDFQKGDIAEGYSVSREKKESFPLTVTSAQKNPTAFYLCASSITRTAAYYEQFFGPGTRLTVL.

The chain recombines TRBV4-3 with TRBJ2-1; the match to TRBD2 covers 11 bases. The CDR3 is 17 amino acids. From germline, CDR1 is LGHNA and CDR2 YSLEER. The junction had 7 bases not matched to a gene; V was cut back by 0 bases and J by 6 bases. The CDR3 DNA follows: TGCGCCAGCAGCCAAGATTGGGGACTAGCGGCTGTCAATGAGCAGTTCTTC. Translated, it gives CASSQDWGLAAVNEQFF.

This chain links TRBV6-6 with TRBJ2-1; TRBD2 matches at 13 bases. V was clipped by 6 bases and J by 7 bases; unmatched bases: 6. The CDR3 is 15 residues long. The germline V gene encodes CDR1 MNHNY and CDR2 SVGAGI (reference sequence). CDR3 coding DNA: TGTGCCAGCAGACTAGCGGGAGGGCCGAGAAATGAGCAGTTCTTC. Protein product: CASRLAGGPRNEQFF.

J is TRBJ2-1 and V is TRBV5-4; D uncertain. Germline CDR1 and CDR2: SGHNT and YYREEE (reference sequence). V lost 2 bases, J lost 8 bases, and 11 bases lay in between. The CDR3 loop spans 13 amino acids. CDR3 coding DNA: TGTGCCAGCAGCTTTCAAGGTGGCGATGAGCAGTTCTTC. The encoded protein is CASSFQGGDEQFF.

This clonotype occurred a few times. V and J are TRBV12-3 or TRBV12-4 and TRBJ2-1, with TRBD2 as a possible D gene (6 bases). CDR3 length: 16 amino acids. Deletions cut 8 bases from V and 6 bases from J, with 23 bases between. The CDR3 protein is CASQTLGLVRGNEQFF. In DNA, the CDR3 is TGTGCCAGCCAAACCTTGGGACTCGTGAGGGGCAATGAGCAGTTCTTC.